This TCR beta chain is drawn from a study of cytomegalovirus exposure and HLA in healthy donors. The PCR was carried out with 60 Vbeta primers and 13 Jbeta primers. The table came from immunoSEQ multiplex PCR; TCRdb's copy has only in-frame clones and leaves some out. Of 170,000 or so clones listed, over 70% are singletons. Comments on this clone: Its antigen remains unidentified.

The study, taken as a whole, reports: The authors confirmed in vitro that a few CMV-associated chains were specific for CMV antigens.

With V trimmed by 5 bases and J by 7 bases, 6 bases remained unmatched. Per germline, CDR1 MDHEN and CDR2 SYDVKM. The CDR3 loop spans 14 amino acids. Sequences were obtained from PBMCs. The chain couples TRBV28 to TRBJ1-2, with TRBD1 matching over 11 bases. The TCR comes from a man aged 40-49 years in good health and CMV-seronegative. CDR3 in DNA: TGTGCCAGCAGTCCGGGGACAGGGGGTATTGGCTACACCTTC. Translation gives CASSPGTGGIGYTF.